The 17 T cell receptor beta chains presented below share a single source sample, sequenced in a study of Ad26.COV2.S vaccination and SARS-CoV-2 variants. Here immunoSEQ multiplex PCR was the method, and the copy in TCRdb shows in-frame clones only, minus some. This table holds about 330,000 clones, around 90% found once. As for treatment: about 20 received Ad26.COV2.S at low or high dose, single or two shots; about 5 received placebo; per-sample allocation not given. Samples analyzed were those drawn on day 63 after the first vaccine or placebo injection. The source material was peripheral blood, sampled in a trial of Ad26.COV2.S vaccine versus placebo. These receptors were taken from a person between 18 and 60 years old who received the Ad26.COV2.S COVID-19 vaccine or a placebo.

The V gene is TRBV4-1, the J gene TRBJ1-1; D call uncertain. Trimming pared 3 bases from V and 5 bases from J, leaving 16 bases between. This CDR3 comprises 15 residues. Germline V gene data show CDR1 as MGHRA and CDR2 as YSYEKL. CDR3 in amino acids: CASSQTEGWATEAFF. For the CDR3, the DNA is TGCGCCAGCAGCCAGACGGAAGGATGGGCGACTGAAGCTTTCTTT.

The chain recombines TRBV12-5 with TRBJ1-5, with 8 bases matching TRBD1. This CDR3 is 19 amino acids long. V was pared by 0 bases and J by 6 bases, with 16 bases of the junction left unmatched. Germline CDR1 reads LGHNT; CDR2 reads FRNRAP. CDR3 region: CASGLVVGNTGGGRQPQHF. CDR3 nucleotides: TGTGCTAGTGGTTTGGTAGTGGGTAATACAGGGGGAGGTCGTCAGCCCCAGCATTTT.

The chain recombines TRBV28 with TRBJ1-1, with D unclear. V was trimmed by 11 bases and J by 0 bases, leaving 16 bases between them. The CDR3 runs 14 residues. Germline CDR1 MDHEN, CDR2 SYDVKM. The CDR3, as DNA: TGTGCCGGATCTCAAACAGAGTTGAACACTGAAGCTTTCTTT. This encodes CAGSQTELNTEAFF.

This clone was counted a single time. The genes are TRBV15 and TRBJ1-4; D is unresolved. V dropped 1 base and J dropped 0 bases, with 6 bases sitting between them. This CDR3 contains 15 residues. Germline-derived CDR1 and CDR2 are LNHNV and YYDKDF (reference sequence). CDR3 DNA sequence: TGTGCCACCAGCAGAGGTGGCGCAACTAATGAAAAACTGTTTTTT. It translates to CATSRGGATNEKLFF.

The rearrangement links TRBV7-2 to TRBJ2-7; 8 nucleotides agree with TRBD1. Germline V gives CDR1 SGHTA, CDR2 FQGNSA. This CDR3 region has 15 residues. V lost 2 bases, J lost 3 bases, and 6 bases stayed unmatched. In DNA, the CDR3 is TGTGCCAGCAGCTTAAGGCCAGGGGGCAGCTACGAGCAGTACTTC. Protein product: CASSLRPGGSYEQYF.

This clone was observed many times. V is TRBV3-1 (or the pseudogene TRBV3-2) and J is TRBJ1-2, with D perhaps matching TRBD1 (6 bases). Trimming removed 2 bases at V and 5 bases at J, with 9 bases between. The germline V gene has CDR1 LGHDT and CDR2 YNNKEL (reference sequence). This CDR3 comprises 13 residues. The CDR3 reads CASSQSGAYGYTF. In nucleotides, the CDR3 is TGTGCCAGCAGCCAATCAGGGGCGTATGGCTACACCTTC.

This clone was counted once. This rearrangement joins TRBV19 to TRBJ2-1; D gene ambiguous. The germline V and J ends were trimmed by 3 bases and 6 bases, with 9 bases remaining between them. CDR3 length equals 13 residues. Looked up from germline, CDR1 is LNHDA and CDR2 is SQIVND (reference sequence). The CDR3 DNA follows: TGTGCCAGTAGTATTTCGAAGACCAATGAGCAGTTCTTC. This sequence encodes CASSISKTNEQFF.

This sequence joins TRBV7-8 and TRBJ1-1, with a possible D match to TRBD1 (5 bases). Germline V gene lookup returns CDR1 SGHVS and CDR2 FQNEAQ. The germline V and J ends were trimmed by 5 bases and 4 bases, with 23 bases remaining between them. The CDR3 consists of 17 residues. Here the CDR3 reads CASSTDSERGSGTEAFF. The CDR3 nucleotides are TGTGCCAGCAGCACCGACAGCGAACGAGGATCCGGCACTGAAGCTTTCTTT. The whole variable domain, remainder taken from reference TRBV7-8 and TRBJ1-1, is GAGVSQSPRYKVAKRGQDVALRCDPISGHVSLFWYQQALGQGPEFLTYFQNEAQLDKSGLPSDRFFAERPEGSVSTLKIQRTQQEDSAVYLCASSTDSERGSGTEAFFGQGTRLTVV.

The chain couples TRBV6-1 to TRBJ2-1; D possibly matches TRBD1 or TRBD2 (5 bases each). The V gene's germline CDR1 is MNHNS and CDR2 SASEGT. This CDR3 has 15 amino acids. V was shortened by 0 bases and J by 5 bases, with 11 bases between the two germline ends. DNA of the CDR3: TGTGCCAGCAGTGAAGCGGGACGGAAAAACAATGAGCAGTTCTTC. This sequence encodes CASSEAGRKNNEQFF.

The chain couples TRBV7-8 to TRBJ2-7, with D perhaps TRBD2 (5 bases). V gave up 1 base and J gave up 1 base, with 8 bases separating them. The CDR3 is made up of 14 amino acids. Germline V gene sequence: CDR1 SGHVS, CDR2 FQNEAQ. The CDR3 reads CASSLDPGSYEQYV. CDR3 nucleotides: TGTGCCAGCAGCTTAGACCCGGGGTCCTACGAGCAGTACGTC.

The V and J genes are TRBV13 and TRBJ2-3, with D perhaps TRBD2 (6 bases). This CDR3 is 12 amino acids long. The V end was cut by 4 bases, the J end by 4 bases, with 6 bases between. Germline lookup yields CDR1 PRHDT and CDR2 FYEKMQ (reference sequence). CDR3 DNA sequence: TGTGCCAGCAGCTGGAGGGCAGATACGCAGTATTTT. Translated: CASSWRADTQYF. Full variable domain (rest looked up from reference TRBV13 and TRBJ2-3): AAGVIQSPRHLIKEKRETATLKCYPIPRHDTVYWYQQGPGQDPQFLISFYEKMQSDKGSIPDRFSAQQFSDYHSELNMSSLELGDSALYFCASSWRADTQYFGPGTRLTVL.

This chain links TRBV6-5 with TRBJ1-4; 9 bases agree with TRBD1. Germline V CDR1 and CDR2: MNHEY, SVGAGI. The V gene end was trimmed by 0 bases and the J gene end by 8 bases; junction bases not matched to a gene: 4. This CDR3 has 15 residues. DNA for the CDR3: TGTGCCAGCAGTTACTCGGGACAGGGAGGAGAAAAACTGTTTTTT. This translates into CASSYSGQGGEKLFF.

This CDR3 reads CASSIRKGAILTEAFF. In nucleotides, the CDR3 is TGTGCCAGTAGTATCCGAAAGGGGGCCATTCTGACTGAAGCTTTCTTT. The gene calls are TRBV19 and TRBJ1-1; 7 positions agree with TRBD1. The ends lost 3 bases at V and 5 bases at J; junction bases unmatched: 12. The germline V gene has CDR1 LNHDA and CDR2 SQIVND (reference sequence). The CDR3 has 16 amino acids. Based on the CDR3 plus reference TRBV19 and TRBJ1-1, the full variable domain is DGGITQSPKYLFRKEGQNVTLSCEQNLNHDAMYWYRQDPGQGLRLIYYSQIVNDFQKGDIAEGYSVSREKKESFPLTVTSAQKNPTAFYLCASSIRKGAILTEAFFGQGTRLTVV.

CDR3 sequence: CASSPLFSTRSEKLFF. CDR3 nucleotide sequence: TGTGCCAGCAGCCCACTATTCAGTACCCGAAGTGAAAAACTGTTTTTT. The chain joins TRBV11-2 to TRBJ1-4; D gene uncertain. In germline, CDR1 is SGHAT, CDR2 FQNNGV. The V end was cut by 5 bases, the J end by 7 bases, with 20 bases between. The length of the CDR3 is 16 residues.

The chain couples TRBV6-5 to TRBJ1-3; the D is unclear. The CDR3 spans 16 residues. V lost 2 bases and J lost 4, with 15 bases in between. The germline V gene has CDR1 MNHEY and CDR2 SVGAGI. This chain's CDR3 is CASSYTSPPKGNTIYF. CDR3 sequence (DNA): TGTGCCAGCAGTTACACGAGTCCACCTAAGGGAAACACCATATATTTT.

CDR3 in amino acids: CASSLGSRVEGNTEAFF. The CDR3 DNA sequence: TGTGCCAGCAGCTTAGGCTCGAGGGTGGAGGGGAACACTGAAGCTTTCTTT. This chain joins TRBV7-9 and TRBJ1-1; D unresolved. The V end lost 1 base, the J end lost 1 base, and 16 bases lay between the germline ends. This CDR3 comprises 17 residues. Germline lookup yields CDR1 SEHNR and CDR2 FQNEAQ (reference sequence).

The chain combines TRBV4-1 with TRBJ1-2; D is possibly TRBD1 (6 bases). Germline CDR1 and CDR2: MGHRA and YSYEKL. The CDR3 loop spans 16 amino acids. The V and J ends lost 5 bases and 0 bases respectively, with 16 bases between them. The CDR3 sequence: CASSGNRDEANYGYTF. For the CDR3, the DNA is TGCGCCAGCAGCGGTAACAGGGATGAGGCTAACTATGGCTACACCTTC.